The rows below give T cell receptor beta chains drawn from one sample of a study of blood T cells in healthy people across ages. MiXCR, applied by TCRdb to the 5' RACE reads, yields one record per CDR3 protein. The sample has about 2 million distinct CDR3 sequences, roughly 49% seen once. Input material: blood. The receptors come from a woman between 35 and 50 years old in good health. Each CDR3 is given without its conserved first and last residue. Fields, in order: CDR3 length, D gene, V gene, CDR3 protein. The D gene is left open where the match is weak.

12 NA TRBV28 ASSTPGKPYGYT
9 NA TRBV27 ASSSPVGQY
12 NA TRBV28 ASSKSGSHTEAF
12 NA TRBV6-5 ASSYSDLGYEQY
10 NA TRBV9 ASSVGSEEKF
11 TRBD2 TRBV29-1 SVRGGGGETQY
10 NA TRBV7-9 ASSLLSGELF
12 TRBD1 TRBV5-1 ASSFGQEDNEQF
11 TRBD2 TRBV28 ASQGLGYNEQF
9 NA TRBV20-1 SARGKGWQF
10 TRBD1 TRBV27 ASSNRGEGYT
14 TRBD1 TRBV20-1 SARDGRQGAYNEQF
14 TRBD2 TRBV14 ASSQVAGGPGNIQY
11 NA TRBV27 ASRQSSYNEQY
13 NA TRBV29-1 SVESRRGSYNEQY
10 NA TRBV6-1 ASSGWGVELF
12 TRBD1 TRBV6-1 ASEVGQVYNEQF
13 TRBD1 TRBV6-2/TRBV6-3 ASSYVGTGTVGYT
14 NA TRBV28 ASSLGTALDIETQY
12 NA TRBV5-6 ASSLLTYDCGYT
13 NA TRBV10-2 ASYSDSSYNSPLH
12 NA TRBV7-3 ASSLNGPNNEQF
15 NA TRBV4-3 ASSHGGPPYSTDTQY
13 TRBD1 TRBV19 ASSAPGQGVRRQF
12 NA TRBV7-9 ASSLQLGSDGYT
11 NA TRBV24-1 ATSATLTGELF
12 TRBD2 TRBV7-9 ASSPAGVNYEQY
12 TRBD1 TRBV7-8 ASSPGQGGIGYT
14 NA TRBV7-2 ASSLALVSGSYEQY
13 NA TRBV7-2 ASSINLGSKNIQY
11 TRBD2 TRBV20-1 SAGTSSTYEQY
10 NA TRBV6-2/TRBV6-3 ASSYVGGQQY
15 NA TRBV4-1 ASSQDSTAYQGDTQY
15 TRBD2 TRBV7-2 ASIQEGLAGSTDTQY
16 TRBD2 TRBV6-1 ASSRGFHSGGTTGELF
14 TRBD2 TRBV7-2 ASSLQLAGRTGELF
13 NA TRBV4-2 ASSQGSGELDEQF
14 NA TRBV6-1 ASSEQGFSGANVLT
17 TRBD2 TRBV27 ASSSPGLAGGLGTGELF
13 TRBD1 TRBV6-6 ASSWAGGGNQPQH
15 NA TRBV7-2 ASSLEAPGTSTDTQY
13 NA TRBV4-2 ASSRRGGEQETQF
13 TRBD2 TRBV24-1 ATSDPRGSQETQY
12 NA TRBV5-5 ASSLVTAAYEQY
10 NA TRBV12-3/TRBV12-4 ASSLGDHTQY
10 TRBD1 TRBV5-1 ASSGRDREAF
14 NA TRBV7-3 ASSLMAGSAKNIQY
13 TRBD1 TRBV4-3 ASSKEMGQIYEQY
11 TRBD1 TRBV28 ASSTYRGGEQY
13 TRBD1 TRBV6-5 ASSQDRADYNEQF
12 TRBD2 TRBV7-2 ASVLAGGPYEQY
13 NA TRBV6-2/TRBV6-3 ASKFPGAQPYKQY
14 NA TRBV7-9 ASSRPPAGNNYGYT
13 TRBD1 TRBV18 ASSPPGQALYGYT
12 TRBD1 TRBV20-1 SVTGVGQGETQY
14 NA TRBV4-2 ASSQDSSGRCYGYT
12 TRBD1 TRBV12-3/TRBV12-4 ASSLTGTTYGYT
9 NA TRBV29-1 SVVVGSIQY
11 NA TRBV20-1 SASLARSGTQY